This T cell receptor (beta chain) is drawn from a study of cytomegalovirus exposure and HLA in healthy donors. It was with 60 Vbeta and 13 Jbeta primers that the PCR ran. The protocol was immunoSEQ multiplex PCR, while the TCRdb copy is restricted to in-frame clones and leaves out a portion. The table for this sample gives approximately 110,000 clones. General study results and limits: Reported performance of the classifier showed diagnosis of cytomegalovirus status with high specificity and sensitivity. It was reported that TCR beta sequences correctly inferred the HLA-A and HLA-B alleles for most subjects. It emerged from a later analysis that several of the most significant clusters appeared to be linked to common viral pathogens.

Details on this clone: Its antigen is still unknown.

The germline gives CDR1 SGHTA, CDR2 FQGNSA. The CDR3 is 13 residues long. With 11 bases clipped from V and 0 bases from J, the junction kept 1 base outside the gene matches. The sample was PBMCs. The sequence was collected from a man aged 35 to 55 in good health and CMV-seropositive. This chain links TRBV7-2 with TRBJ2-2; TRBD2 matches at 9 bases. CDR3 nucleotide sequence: TGTGCCCTAGCGGGGACGAACACCGGGGAGCTGTTTTTT. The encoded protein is CALAGTNTGELFF.